Listed below are T cell receptor beta chains from one sample, sequenced in a study of cytomegalovirus exposure and HLA in healthy donors. This table comes from immunoSEQ multiplex PCR, and its TCRdb copy is limited to in-frame clones, with some not included. The sample shows approximately 85,000 clones, around three quarters of them seen only once. The sample was PBMCs. These receptors all stem from a man aged 25-40 years in good health and CMV-seronegative. Both conserved end residues are part of each CDR3. D genes are given only for firm matches. Not every row has a clone size; where given, it reads once, few, many or a size class.

-,TRBV28,-,TRBJ2-2,TGTGCCAGCTACGGGAACACCGGGGAGCTGTTTTTT,CASYGNTGELFF
-,TRBV6-1,-,TRBJ2-3,TGTGCCAGCATGGAGGGTTGGAGCACAGATACGCAGTATTTT,CASMEGWSTDTQYF
-,TRBV7-6,-,TRBJ1-4,TGTGCCAGCAGCCAACGGGCGGGGGTCCCTAATGAAAAACTGTTTTTT,CASSQRAGVPNEKLFF
-,TRBV13,-,TRBJ2-7,TGTGCCAGCAGCCCCGGGACTAAGGGGGCCTACGAGCAGTACTTC,CASSPGTKGAYEQYF
TRBD2,TRBV6-6,-,TRBJ2-1,TGTGCCAGCAGTTACGAGGCGGGAGGGTACAATGAGCAGTTCTTC,CASSYEAGGYNEQFF
-,TRBV25-1,few,TRBJ1-5,TGTGCCAGCAGCGACGCCAAAGGACATCTCAATCAGCCCCAGCATTTT,CASSDAKGHLNQPQHF
-,TRBV6-1,few,TRBJ1-5,TGTGCCAGCAGCGGGGGGGATGGAAGCAATCAGCCCCAGCATTTT,CASSGGDGSNQPQHF
-,TRBV5-1,-,TRBJ2-7,TGCGCCAGCAGCTCGGACAAGGGGGGGGAGCAGTACTTC,CASSSDKGGEQYF
-,TRBV5-1,few,TRBJ2-2,TGCGCCAGCAGCGGAACGGGCACCGGGGAGCTGTTTTTT,CASSGTGTGELFF
TRBD1,TRBV5-1,-,TRBJ1-5,TGCGCCAGCAGCCCCCTTCCGGGACAGGGCAATCAGCCCCAGCATTTT,CASSPLPGQGNQPQHF
TRBD1,TRBV7-6,-,TRBJ2-4,TGTGCCAGCAGCTTAGTCCAGGGGGCAGGCAAAAACATTCAGTACTTC,CASSLVQGAGKNIQYF
-,TRBV5-6,-,TRBJ2-7,TGTGCCAGCAGGCCAAGAGATTCCTACGAGCAGTACTTC,CASRPRDSYEQYF
-,TRBV4-1,few,TRBJ1-1,TGCGCCAGCAGCCATGAACTACCAGGGAGGGGCACTGAAGCTTTCTTT,CASSHELPGRGTEAFF
-,TRBV5-1,-,TRBJ2-1,TGCGCCAGCCAACGGGACTCCTCCTACAATGAGCAGTTCTTC,CASQRDSSYNEQFF
-,TRBV6-4,-,TRBJ2-7,TGTGCCAGCAGTGACGGTAAGGGCAGGGGGGAGTACGAGCAGTACTTC,CASSDGKGRGEYEQYF
-,TRBV6-1,few,TRBJ2-2,TGTGCCAGCAGTGATGTCAGGAGGGACACCGGGGAGCTGTTTTTT,CASSDVRRDTGELFF
TRBD2,TRBV25-1,-,TRBJ2-1,TGTGCCAGCAGTCCCGACCCGGGGGAGGGCGGGAATGAGCAGTTCTTC,CASSPDPGEGGNEQFF
-,TRBV5-1,-,TRBJ1-1,TGCGCCAGCAGCCCCGGCAGGGACACTGAAGCTTTCTTT,CASSPGRDTEAFF
TRBD2,TRBV7-9,few,TRBJ2-3,TGTGCCAGCAGCTTACAGCGGGGGGGGACAGATACGCAGTATTTT,CASSLQRGGTDTQYF
TRBD2,TRBV5-1,-,TRBJ2-3,TGCGCCAGCAGCCAAGGGACTAGCCGTTCCACAGATACGCAGTATTTT,CASSQGTSRSTDTQYF
TRBD1,TRBV5-8,-,TRBJ1-5,TGTGCCAGCAGCTGGGAACAGGGGGACGTTGGCAATCAGCCCCAGCATTTT,CASSWEQGDVGNQPQHF
TRBD1,TRBV19,once,TRBJ2-2,TGTGCCAGTAGTACCAAGCGACAGGGGGACACCGGGGAGCTGTTTTTT,CASSTKRQGDTGELFF
-,TRBV7-8,-,TRBJ1-1,TGTGCCAGCAGCTTAGGACTTTCCACTGAAGCTTTCTTT,CASSLGLSTEAFF
-,TRBV4-3,-,TRBJ1-5,TGCGCCAGCAGCCCTTCAGCGGGTTTCGATAGCAATCAGCCCCAGCATTTT,CASSPSAGFDSNQPQHF
-,TRBV30,-,TRBJ1-1,TGTGCCTGGAGTCTCCCGGGAGGAAACCCCTCCGCTTTCTTT,CAWSLPGGNPSAFF
TRBD2,TRBV6-5,few,TRBJ2-1,TGTGCCAGCAGGGAACTAGCGGGTTGGAATGAGCAGTTCTTC,CASRELAGWNEQFF
-,TRBV27,-,TRBJ2-7,TGTGCCAGCAGTTTATACGGTTCGGGGACCTACGAGCAGTACTTC,CASSLYGSGTYEQYF
-,TRBV7-9,-,TRBJ2-7,TGTGCCAGCAGCCCCGGACAGTCCTACGAGCAGTACTTC,CASSPGQSYEQYF
-,TRBV27,-,TRBJ2-1,TGTGCCAGCTCGTCCGGGGGAGGCTACAATGAGCAGTTCTTC,CASSSGGGYNEQFF
-,TRBV5-5,-,TRBJ2-7,TGTGCCAGCAGCTTAACCAGCTCCTACGAGCAGTACTTC,CASSLTSSYEQYF
TRBD1,TRBV7-2,-,TRBJ1-5,TGTGCCAGCAGTACACAGGGGCTGGCCCAGCATTTT,CASSTQGLAQHF
TRBD2,TRBV5-6,-,TRBJ2-1,TGTGCCAGCAGCTTACTTAGACTAGCGGGGTACGATGAGCAGTTCTTC,CASSLLRLAGYDEQFF
-,TRBV15,few,TRBJ1-1,TGTGCCACCAGCATACGCCGGGACACTGAAGCTTTCTTT,CATSIRRDTEAFF
-,TRBV2,-,TRBJ1-1,TGTGCCAGCAGAGCTGGCAGGGGAATATACACTGAAGCTTTCTTT,CASRAGRGIYTEAFF
-,TRBV6-6,-,TRBJ1-2,TGTGCCAGCAGTTACATAAGCAACTATGGCTACACCTTC,CASSYISNYGYTF
-,TRBV30,-,TRBJ1-1,TGTGCCTGGAGTGTACTTGGGACACTGAACACTGAAGCTTTCTTT,CAWSVLGTLNTEAFF
-,TRBV11-2,once,TRBJ1-4,TGTGCCAGCAGCCTAGAGGGCCCCAGGGCTGAAAAACTGTTTTTT,CASSLEGPRAEKLFF
TRBD2,TRBV2,-,TRBJ2-2,TGTGCCAGCAGTGAACAAGGCGGGGGTAACACCGGGGAGCTGTTTTTT,CASSEQGGGNTGELFF
-,TRBV5-1,-,TRBJ2-5,TGCGCCAGCAGCTTGGGGCAGCAAGAGACCCAGTACTTC,CASSLGQQETQYF
-,TRBV9,-,TRBJ1-1,TGTGCCAGCAGCACTCGCGGGACTGAAGCTTTCTTT,CASSTRGTEAFF
TRBD2,TRBV5-1,-,TRBJ2-5,TGCGCCAGCAGCGAGGGACTAGCGGTAAGAGAGACCCAGTACTTC,CASSEGLAVRETQYF
TRBD1,TRBV28,-,TRBJ1-5,TGTGCCAGCAGCCCAGTGGCGGGACAGTCCTACCAGCCCCAGCATTTT,CASSPVAGQSYQPQHF
TRBD1,TRBV18,-,TRBJ2-7,TGTGCCAGCTCACCACTGGGACAGGGGTTAACCTACGAGCAGTACTTC,CASSPLGQGLTYEQYF
-,TRBV6-6,-,TRBJ1-1,TGTGCCAGCACCCCGGGGGACACTGAAGCTTTCTTT,CASTPGDTEAFF
TRBD2,TRBV2,-,TRBJ2-5,TGTGCCAGCAGTGATACTAGCGGGGGGAAAGAGACCCAGTACTTC,CASSDTSGGKETQYF
TRBD1,TRBV15,-,TRBJ2-7,TGTGCCACCAGCAGAGAATTTGGACAGGGGCACTCCTACGAGCAGTACTTC,CATSREFGQGHSYEQYF
TRBD1,TRBV25-1,few,TRBJ1-2,TGTGCCAGCAGTGAGGACAGGGGGAACTATGGCTACACCTTC,CASSEDRGNYGYTF
TRBD1,TRBV11-2,-,TRBJ2-2,TGTGCCAGCAGCTTAGGATTGAGGACAGGTGACGCCGGGGAGCTGTTTTTT,CASSLGLRTGDAGELFF
-,TRBV30,-,TRBJ2-7,TGTGCCTCCGTTACCGGGTACGAGCAGTACTTC,CASVTGYEQYF
-,TRBV11-2,-,TRBJ1-1,TGTGCCAGCAGTCCCGGTAGATCTAGCACTGAAGCTTTCTTT,CASSPGRSSTEAFF